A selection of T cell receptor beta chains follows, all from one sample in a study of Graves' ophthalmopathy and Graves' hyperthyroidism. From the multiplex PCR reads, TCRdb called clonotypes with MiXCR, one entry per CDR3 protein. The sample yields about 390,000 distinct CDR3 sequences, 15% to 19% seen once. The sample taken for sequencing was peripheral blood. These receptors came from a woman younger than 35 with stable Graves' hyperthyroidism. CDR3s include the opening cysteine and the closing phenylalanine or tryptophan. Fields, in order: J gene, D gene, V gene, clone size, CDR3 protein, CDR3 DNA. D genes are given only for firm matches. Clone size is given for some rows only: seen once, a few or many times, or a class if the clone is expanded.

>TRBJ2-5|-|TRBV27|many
CASSRTPPAGETQYF
TGTGCCAGCAGCAGGACACCCCCGGCAGGAGAGACCCAGTACTTC
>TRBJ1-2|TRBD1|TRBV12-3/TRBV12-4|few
CASTATGTGRYGYTF
TGTGCCAGCACCGCGACCGGGACAGGGCGTTATGGCTACACCTTC
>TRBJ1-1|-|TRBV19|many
CASTPFSTATMNTEAFF
TGTGCCAGTACCCCCTTTTCGACAGCCACAATGAACACTGAAGCTTTCTTT
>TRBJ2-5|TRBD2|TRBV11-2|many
CASSYRERGEETQYF
TGTGCCAGCAGCTATAGGGAACGGGGGGAAGAGACCCAGTACTTC
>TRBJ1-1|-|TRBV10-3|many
CAISESGRDTEAFF
TGTGCCATCAGTGAGTCAGGCAGGGATACTGAAGCTTTCTTT
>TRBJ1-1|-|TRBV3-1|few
CASSQAGRRTDFEAFF
TGTGCCAGCAGCCAAGCTGGAAGGAGGACAGACTTTGAAGCTTTCTTT
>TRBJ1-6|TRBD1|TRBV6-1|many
CASSPGTDNSPLHF
TGTGCCAGCAGTCCCGGGACAGATAATTCACCCCTCCACTTT
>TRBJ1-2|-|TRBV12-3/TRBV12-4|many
CASSPNTGYGYTF
TGTGCCAGCAGTCCGAATACAGGGTATGGCTACACCTTC
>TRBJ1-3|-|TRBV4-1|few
CASSQGVAGINSGNTIYF
TGCGCCAGCAGCCAAGGGGTGGCAGGGATAAACTCTGGAAACACCATATATTTT
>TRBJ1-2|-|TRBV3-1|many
CASSQAGRDYGYTF
TGTGCCAGCAGCCAAGCTGGCAGGGACTATGGCTACACCTTC
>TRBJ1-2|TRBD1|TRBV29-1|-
CSAAGTGNYGYTF
TGCAGCGCCGCAGGGACAGGGAACTATGGCTACACCTTC
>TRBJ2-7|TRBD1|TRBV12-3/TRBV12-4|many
CASSLKDRGYYEQYF
TGTGCCAGCAGTTTGAAGGACAGGGGATATTACGAGCAGTACTTC
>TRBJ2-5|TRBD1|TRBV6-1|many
CASSVGGEETQYF
TGTGCCAGCAGTGTAGGGGGCGAAGAGACCCAGTACTTC
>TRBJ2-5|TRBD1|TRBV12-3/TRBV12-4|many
CASSPGQGKGETQYF
TGTGCCAGCAGCCCGGGACAGGGAAAAGGAGAGACCCAGTACTTC
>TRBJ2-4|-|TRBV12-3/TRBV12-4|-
CASSLWESKNIQYF
TGTGCCAGCAGTTTATGGGAGTCCAAAAACATTCAGTACTTC
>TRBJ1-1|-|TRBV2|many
CASSDSTGLGTEAFF
TGTGCCAGCAGTGACTCTACAGGGTTGGGCACTGAAGCTTTCTTT
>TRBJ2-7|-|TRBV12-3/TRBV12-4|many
CASSFAGTYEQYF
TGTGCCAGCAGTTTCGCAGGGACCTACGAGCAGTACTTC
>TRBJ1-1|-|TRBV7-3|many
CASSSGPGSKAFF
TGTGCCAGCAGCTCGGGCCCAGGGTCTAAAGCTTTCTTT
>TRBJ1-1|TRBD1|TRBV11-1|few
CASSLTGGQYYTEAFF
TGTGCCAGCAGCCTAACAGGGGGACAGTATTACACTGAAGCTTTCTTT
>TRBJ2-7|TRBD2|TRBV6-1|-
CASRFGGAGYEQYF
TGTGCCAGCAGGTTCGGGGGGGCGGGATACGAGCAGTACTTC
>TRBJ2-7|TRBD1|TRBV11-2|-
CASSLGWTGGLYEQYF
TGTGCCAGCAGCTTAGGTTGGACAGGGGGCCTTTACGAGCAGTACTTC
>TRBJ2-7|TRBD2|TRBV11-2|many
CASSLVAGKGEQYF
TGTGCCAGCAGCCTCGTAGCGGGGAAGGGCGAGCAGTACTTC
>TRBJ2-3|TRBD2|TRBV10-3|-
CAIGTTGGADTQYF
TGTGCCATCGGGACCACGGGAGGAGCAGATACGCAGTATTTT
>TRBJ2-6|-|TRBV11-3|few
CASSSVAGTKFSGANVLTF
TGTGCCAGCAGCTCGGTTGCCGGGACAAAGTTTTCCGGGGCCAACGTCCTGACTTTC
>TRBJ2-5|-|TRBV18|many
CASSPGQVETQYF
TGTGCCAGCTCACCAGGGCAGGTGGAGACCCAGTACTTC
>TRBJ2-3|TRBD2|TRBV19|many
CASTPRGAGSTDTQYF
TGTGCCAGTACCCCACGCGGAGCGGGGAGCACAGATACGCAGTATTTT
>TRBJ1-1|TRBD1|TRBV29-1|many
CSVVGQGWTEAFF
TGCAGCGTTGTCGGACAGGGTTGGACTGAAGCTTTCTTT
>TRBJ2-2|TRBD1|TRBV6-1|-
CASSRTQGANTGELFF
TGTGCCAGCAGCCGAACCCAGGGGGCGAACACCGGGGAGCTGTTTTTT
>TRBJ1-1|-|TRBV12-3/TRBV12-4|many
CASEKPGLDTEAFF
TGTGCCAGCGAAAAACCGGGACTCGACACTGAAGCTTTCTTT
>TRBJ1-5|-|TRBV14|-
CASSQGLNQPQHF
TGTGCCAGCAGCCAAGGTCTCAATCAGCCCCAGCATTTT
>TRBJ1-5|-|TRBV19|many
CASRTRGGTNQPQHF
TGTGCCAGTAGGACCCGCGGAGGGACGAATCAGCCCCAGCATTTT
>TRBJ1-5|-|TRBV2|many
CASSEWAHNQPQHF
TGTGCCAGCAGTGAATGGGCCCACAATCAGCCCCAGCATTTT
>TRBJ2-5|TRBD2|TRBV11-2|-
CASSGTSGGGETQYF
TGTGCCAGCAGCGGGACTAGCGGGGGAGGGGAGACCCAGTACTTC